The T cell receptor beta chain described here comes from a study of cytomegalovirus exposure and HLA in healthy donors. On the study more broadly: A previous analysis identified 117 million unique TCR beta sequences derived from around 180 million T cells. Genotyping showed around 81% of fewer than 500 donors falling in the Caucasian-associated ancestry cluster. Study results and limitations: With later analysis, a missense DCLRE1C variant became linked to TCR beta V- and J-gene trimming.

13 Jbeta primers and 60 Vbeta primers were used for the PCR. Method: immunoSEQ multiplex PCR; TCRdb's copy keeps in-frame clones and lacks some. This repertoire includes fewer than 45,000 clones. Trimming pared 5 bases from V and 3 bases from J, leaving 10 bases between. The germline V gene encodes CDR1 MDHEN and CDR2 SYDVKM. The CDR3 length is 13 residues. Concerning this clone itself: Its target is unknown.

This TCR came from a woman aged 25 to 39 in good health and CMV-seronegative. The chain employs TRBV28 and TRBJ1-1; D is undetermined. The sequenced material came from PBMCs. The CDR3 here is CASSRHQDTEAFF. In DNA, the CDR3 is TGTGCCAGCAGTAGACACCAAGACACTGAAGCTTTCTTT.